A single sample gave rise to the 32 T cell receptor beta chains below, sequenced in a study of pediatric ulcerative colitis. Sequencing used immunoSEQ multiplex PCR; TCRdb keeps in-frame clones, though not all of them. The sample records 30,000 to 45,000 clones, approximately 82% being singletons. Sequencing used blood. Receptor source: a girl aged 5-17 years with moderate ulcerative colitis.

This clone occurred once. The CDR3 region is CASSQDRGDEQYF. The CDR3 DNA is TGCGCCAGCAGCCAAGACAGGGGGGACGAGCAGTACTTC. The V gene is TRBV4-1, the J gene TRBJ2-7; a possible D gene is TRBD1 (7 bases). Trimming took off 0 bases at V and 5 bases at J, with 8 bases between the two ends. CDR1 is MGHRA and CDR2 is YSYEKL in the germline V gene. CDR3 length equals 13 residues.

The chain is built from TRBV5-1 and TRBJ1-2; the D is unclear. Deletions cut 0 bases from V and 4 bases from J, with 7 bases between. CDR1 and CDR2 (germline): SGHRS, YFSETQ. This CDR3 region has 13 residues. In nucleotides, the CDR3 is TGCGCCAGCAGCTTGGAAGGCAGCTATGGCTACACCTTC. Its protein is CASSLEGSYGYTF.

The CDR3 spells CSAQLAGASPEQYF. Here the CDR3 DNA reads TGCAGCGCCCAACTAGCGGGGGCGTCCCCCGAGCAGTACTTC. The chain recombines TRBV29-1 with TRBJ2-7; TRBD2 matches 11 bases. CDR1 and CDR2 from the germline V gene are SQVTM and ANQGSEA. The CDR3 length is 14 residues. V lost 7 bases to trimming and J lost 6 bases; unmatched junction nucleotides: 11.

The chain has TRBV19 and TRBJ2-2; D may be TRBD2 (6 bases). The ends were cut back, 6 bases at V and 6 bases at J, with 17 bases in the middle. Per the germline V gene, CDR1 is LNHDA and CDR2 is SQIVND (reference sequence). The CDR3 length is 15 residues. The chain's CDR3 is CASSLGGAGAGELFF. The CDR3 DNA is TGTGCCAGTAGCTTAGGAGGGGCGGGCGCCGGGGAGCTGTTTTTT. Filled out from reference TRBV19 and TRBJ2-2, the complete variable domain reads DGGITQSPKYLFRKEGQNVTLSCEQNLNHDAMYWYRQDPGQGLRLIYYSQIVNDFQKGDIAEGYSVSREKKESFPLTVTSAQKNPTAFYLCASSLGGAGAGELFFGEGSRLTVL.

The V call is TRBV25-1, the J call TRBJ1-5; 7 bases are shared with TRBD1. Germline CDR1 reads MGHDK; CDR2 reads SYGVNS. V was pared by 7 bases and J by 6 bases, with 9 bases of the junction left unmatched. The CDR3 has 14 residues. In nucleotides, the CDR3 is TGTGCCAGCACCGAAAGGGCAGGGGGTCAGCCCCAGCATTTT. Its translation: CASTERAGGQPQHF. Complete variable domain (other parts from reference TRBV25-1 and TRBJ1-5): EADIYQTPRYLVIGTGKKITLECSQTMGHDKMYWYQQDPGMELHLIHYSYGVNSTEKGDLSSESTVSRIRTEHFPLTLESARPSHTSQYLCASTERAGGQPQHFGDGTRLSIL.

CDR3 sequence: CSVETGWDTGELFF. The DNA of the CDR3 is TGCAGCGTTGAGACAGGGTGGGACACCGGGGAGCTGTTTTTT. The rearrangement links TRBV29-1 to TRBJ2-2, with TRBD1 matching over 7 bases. This CDR3 has 14 amino acids. Germline V lookup: CDR1 SQVTM, CDR2 ANQGSEA. J lost 3 bases, V lost 3 bases, and 4 bases had no gene match.

The chain couples TRBV7-8 to TRBJ2-5; TRBD2 is a possible D gene (6 bases). Per germline, CDR1 SGHVS and CDR2 FQNEAQ. CDR3 length: 14 amino acids. V lost 4 bases to trimming and J lost 3 bases, with 12 bases between them. The CDR3 sequence: CASSYAGEEETQYF. The CDR3 DNA reads TGTGCCAGCAGCTACGCCGGGGAGGAAGAGACCCAGTACTTC.

CDR3 loop: CASSPGTGSNEQFF. The CDR3 DNA reads as TGCGCCAGCAGCCCCGGGACAGGGTCTAATGAGCAGTTCTTC. V and J are TRBV4-3 and TRBJ2-1; 9 bases agree with TRBD1. V trimming: 4 bases; J trimming: 7 bases; junction bases outside the gene matches: 5. Per germline, CDR1 LGHNA and CDR2 YSLEER. This CDR3 region has 14 residues.

This clone was seen only a few times. The chain uses TRBV19 and TRBJ1-1; D is unresolved. The germline gives CDR1 LNHDA, CDR2 SQIVND (reference sequence). This CDR3 has 15 amino acids. V was clipped by 8 bases and J by 4 bases, with 20 bases between them. CDR3 coding DNA: TGTGCCAGTCTCCCCTCCGTTTTGTTTTCCACTGAAGCTTTCTTT. The encoded protein is CASLPSVLFSTEAFF.

The genes are TRBV4-1 and TRBJ2-2, with 7 bases that match TRBD1. Trimming removed 4 bases from V and 6 bases from J; junction bases left unmatched: 5. The CDR3 has 14 residues. Germline lookup yields CDR1 MGHRA and CDR2 YSYEKL. This chain's CDR3 is CASSRDRAPGELFF. The DNA of the CDR3 is TGCGCCAGCAGCCGAGACAGGGCACCCGGGGAGCTGTTTTTT.

This chain connects TRBV30 to TRBJ1-2; 11 positions agree with TRBD1. V gave up 5 bases and J gave up 7 bases; unmatched junction bases: 3. The CDR3 contains 12 residues. In germline, CDR1 is GTSNPN, CDR2 SVGIG (reference sequence). DNA for the CDR3: TGTGCCTGGGTGGGACAGGGGGGTGGCTACACCTTC. This translates into CAWVGQGGGYTF.

The chain joins TRBV28 to TRBJ1-5; 7 bases line up with TRBD1. The V and J ends lost 6 bases and 3 bases, in that order; junction bases with no gene match: 11. The CDR3 sequence is 16 residues long. Germline-derived CDR1 and CDR2 are MDHEN and SYDVKM. CDR3 region: CASRAKTGPSNQPQHF. The CDR3 region has the DNA TGTGCCAGCAGGGCTAAGACAGGGCCGTCCAATCAGCCCCAGCATTTT. The entire variable domain, with the rest obtained from reference TRBV28 and TRBJ1-5, is as follows: DVKVTQSSRYLVKRTGEKVFLECVQDMDHENMFWYRQDPGLGLRLIYFSYDVKMKEKGDIPEGYSVSREKKERFSLILESASTNQTSMYLCASRAKTGPSNQPQHFGDGTRLSIL.

This clone was observed a handful of times. The chain joins TRBV30 to TRBJ1-2, with TRBD1 matching over 7 bases. This CDR3 is built from 13 residues. The V gene end was trimmed by 4 bases and the J gene end by 8 bases; junction bases not matched to a gene: 10. Germline-derived CDR1 and CDR2 are GTSNPN and SVGIG (reference sequence). The CDR3 protein is CAWNQGPGGGYTF. The CDR3 DNA sequence: TGTGCCTGGAATCAAGGGCCAGGGGGAGGCTACACCTTC.

The chain is built from TRBV7-9 and TRBJ2-7; D is possibly TRBD1 (6 bases). This CDR3 spans 14 amino acids. V was clipped by 3 bases and J by 1 base, with 10 bases between them. CDR1 SEHNR and CDR2 FQNEAQ come from the germline V gene (reference sequence). The CDR3 sequence is CASSFAGESYEQYF. The CDR3 DNA is TGTGCCAGCAGCTTCGCAGGGGAGTCCTACGAGCAGTACTTC.

V is TRBV11-1 and J is TRBJ1-1; D unclear. V dropped 3 bases and J dropped 0 bases, with 17 bases sitting between them. The CDR3 totals 17 residues. CDR1 and CDR2 (germline): SGHAT, FQDESV (reference sequence). CDR3 loop: CASSFGFALGLNTEAFF. The CDR3 region has the DNA TGTGCCAGCAGCTTCGGATTTGCATTAGGGTTGAACACTGAAGCTTTCTTT.

The chain carries TRBV7-9 and TRBJ2-5, with 8 nucleotides matching TRBD1. The CDR3 has 15 residues. V was pared by 4 bases and J by 5 bases, with 9 bases of the junction left unmatched. Germline lookup yields CDR1 SEHNR and CDR2 FQNEAQ (reference sequence). CDR3 coding DNA: TGTGCCAGCAGCTCTAGACAGGGGTTTTTCGAGACCCAGTACTTC. Its protein product is CASSSRQGFFETQYF.

The V call is TRBV6-1, the J call TRBJ2-7; 7 nucleotides line up with TRBD2. Germline V gene data show CDR1 as MNHNS and CDR2 as SASEGT. Trimming took 1 base from V and 0 from J; bases not matched to a gene: 3. The CDR3 loop spans 15 amino acids. The CDR3 region is CASSEEASGSYEQYF. The CDR3 DNA sequence: TGTGCCAGCAGTGAAGAGGCTAGCGGCTCCTACGAGCAGTACTTC.

The chain couples TRBV29-1 to TRBJ1-2, with D uncertain. This CDR3 is 14 amino acids long. The V end lost 2 bases, the J end lost 4 bases, and 14 bases lay between the germline ends. CDR1 is SQVTM, CDR2 ANQGSEA, per germline. Here the CDR3 reads CSVERRRSLYGYTF. In nucleotides, the CDR3 is TGCAGCGTTGAACGCAGACGTAGCCTCTATGGCTACACCTTC.

The gene calls are TRBV10-3 and TRBJ2-5; 12 bases match TRBD2. Germline-derived CDR1 and CDR2 are ENHRY and SYGVKD. The J segment lost 4 bases and the V segment lost 8 bases, leaving 8 bases of the junction unmatched. This CDR3 has 15 residues. This CDR3 is CAISLAGGQGETQYF. DNA for the CDR3: TGTGCCATCTCCCTAGCGGGGGGGCAGGGAGAGACCCAGTACTTC.

This clone has a handful of counts. The J gene is TRBJ1-2, the V gene TRBV30, with 7 bases lining up with TRBD1. CDR3 length: 14 amino acids. Germline CDR1 and CDR2: GTSNPN and SVGIG (reference sequence). J gave up 0 bases and V 6 bases, and 7 bases lay outside the gene matches. The CDR3 is CACLGQAANYGYTF. The CDR3 DNA reads TGTGCCTGCCTAGGACAGGCCGCTAACTATGGCTACACCTTC.

The rearrangement links TRBV5-1 to TRBJ2-7; TRBD1 might be the D (6 bases). Trimming stripped 1 base from V and 0 bases from J, with 23 bases between. This CDR3 is built from 19 residues. Germline CDR1 reads SGHRS; CDR2 reads YFSETQ. The CDR3 is CASSLPLASTGSSSYEQYF. In nucleotides, the CDR3 is TGCGCCAGCAGCTTGCCTCTTGCCTCCACAGGGTCCAGCTCCTACGAGCAGTACTTC.

The chain uses TRBV7-6 and TRBJ2-7; D is uncertain. Germline V gene data show CDR1 as SGHVS and CDR2 as FNYEAQ. This CDR3 region has 14 residues. Trimming left V 1 base short and J 0 bases short, with 7 bases between. The CDR3 protein is CASSLGTASYEQYF. Written as DNA, the CDR3 is TGTGCCAGCAGCTTAGGTACAGCCTCCTACGAGCAGTACTTC.

V usage is TRBV4-1 and J usage is TRBJ2-3; D tentatively reads TRBD1 or TRBD2 (5 bases each). The CDR3 consists of 14 residues. CDR1 MGHRA and CDR2 YSYEKL come from the germline V gene. Trimming took 4 bases from V and 5 from J, leaving 13 bases between them. The CDR3 is CASSPRDLGDTQYF. The CDR3 DNA reads as TGCGCCAGCAGCCCAAGGGACCTCGGAGATACGCAGTATTTT.

The chain couples TRBV4-3 to TRBJ2-2; weak D call: TRBD1 (7 bases). Germline V gene data show CDR1 as LGHNA and CDR2 as YSLEER. This CDR3 spans 18 amino acids. Trimming stripped 4 bases from V and 3 bases from J, with 21 bases between. CDR3 sequence: CASSLRRVRGEDTGELFF. The CDR3 DNA sequence: TGCGCCAGCAGCCTCAGACGTGTCAGGGGGGAGGACACCGGGGAGCTGTTTTTT.

V and J are TRBV10-3 and TRBJ1-2; D call uncertain. Germline V gives CDR1 ENHRY, CDR2 SYGVKD. The length of the CDR3 is 14 residues. V lost 3 bases, J lost 8 bases, and 16 bases lay in between. Here the CDR3 DNA reads TGTGCCATCAGTGAAATGGCTCCCAACGGGGGCTACACCTTC. This translates into CAISEMAPNGGYTF.

The V and J genes are TRBV6-1 and TRBJ2-3, with D hard to call. This CDR3 comprises 14 residues. The V end lost 0 bases, the J end lost 6 bases, and 10 bases lay between the germline ends. Germline CDR1 MNHNS, CDR2 SASEGT. The CDR3 protein is CASSEARSWDTQYF. The CDR3 DNA is TGTGCCAGCAGTGAAGCGCGCAGCTGGGATACGCAGTATTTT.

CDR3 nucleotides: TGTGCCAGCAGTAGGGGGACAGATCTCTATGGCTACACCTTC. It yields the protein CASSRGTDLYGYTF. The chain is built from TRBV6-5 and TRBJ1-2, with 7 bases aligning to TRBD1. This CDR3 has 14 residues. The V segment lost 5 bases and the J segment 4 bases; nucleotides outside the gene matches: 7. Germline CDR1 and CDR2: MNHEY and SVGAGI.

The CDR3 nucleotides read TGTGCCAGCAAGTACCCAGGGGACACCGGGGAGCTGTTTTTT. This translates into CASKYPGDTGELFF. V gene TRBV28 combines with J gene TRBJ2-2, with D tentatively TRBD1 (6 bases). The CDR3 is made up of 14 amino acids. The germline V gene encodes CDR1 MDHEN and CDR2 SYDVKM. The V gene lost 7 bases and the J gene lost 3 bases, with 12 bases spanning the gap.

This clone was observed a handful of times. This sequence joins TRBV2 and TRBJ1-6, with 9 bases fitting TRBD1. The CDR3 spans 20 residues. Germline V gene lookup returns CDR1 SNHLY and CDR2 FYNNEI. Losses at the gene ends were 0 bases for V and 8 bases for J; bases not matched to a gene: 17. The CDR3 region has the DNA TGTGCCAGCAGTGAAGCAGGACTAGGGACAGGGATTTTATCTGATTCACCCCTCCACTTT. It yields the protein CASSEAGLGTGILSDSPLHF.

The chain uses TRBV29-1 and TRBJ2-7; 7 bases line up with TRBD2. The CDR3 has 12 amino acids. Unmatched junction bases numbered 6, after V lost 5 bases and J lost 5 bases. Germline V gene sequence: CDR1 SQVTM, CDR2 ANQGSEA. The CDR3 protein is CSVRTSYDEQYF. CDR3 coding DNA: TGCAGCGTTAGGACTAGTTACGACGAGCAGTACTTC.

This rearrangement joins TRBV4-3 to TRBJ1-1, with a tentative D call TRBD1 (5 bases). This CDR3 has 15 amino acids. The V and J ends lost 0 bases and 5 bases respectively, with 13 bases between them. Per the germline V gene, CDR1 is LGHNA and CDR2 is YSLEER. CDR3 bases: TGCGCCAGCAGCCAAGATCTGGGGGATAATACTGAAGCTTTCTTT. It yields the protein CASSQDLGDNTEAFF.

In this sample, this clone turned up once. The chain links TRBV28 to TRBJ1-5, with D tentatively TRBD1 (5 bases). Germline loops: CDR1 MDHEN, CDR2 SYDVKM. V lost 8 bases, J lost 11 bases, and 22 bases lay in between. CDR3 size: 14 residues. CDR3 nucleotides: TGTGCCAGCGGATTGGCAGGACATCCTCGATCCCAGCATTTT. Translating gives CASGLAGHPRSQHF. The full variable domain, with the rest looked up from reference TRBV28 and TRBJ1-5, is DVKVTQSSRYLVKRTGEKVFLECVQDMDHENMFWYRQDPGLGLRLIYFSYDVKMKEKGDIPEGYSVSREKKERFSLILESASTNQTSMYLCASGLAGHPRSQHFGDGTRLSIL.